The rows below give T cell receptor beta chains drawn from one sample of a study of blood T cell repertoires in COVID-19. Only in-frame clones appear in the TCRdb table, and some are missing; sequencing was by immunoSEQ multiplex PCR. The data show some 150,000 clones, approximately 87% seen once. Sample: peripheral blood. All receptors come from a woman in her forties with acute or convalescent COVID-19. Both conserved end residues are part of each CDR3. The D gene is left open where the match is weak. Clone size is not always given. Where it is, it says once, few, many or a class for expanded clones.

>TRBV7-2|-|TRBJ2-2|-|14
CASSSQGWVGELFF
TGTGCCAGCAGCTCTCAGGGATGGGTCGGGGAGCTGTTTTTT
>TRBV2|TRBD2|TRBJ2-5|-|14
CASSEDLAGVPQYF
TGTGCCAGCAGTGAAGATTTAGCGGGAGTACCCCAGTACTTC
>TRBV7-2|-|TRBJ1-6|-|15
CASSLSTGPNSPLHF
TGTGCCAGCAGCCTATCCACAGGGCCGAATTCACCCCTCCACTTT
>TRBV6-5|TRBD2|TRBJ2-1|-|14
CASSPRLANHEQFF
TGTGCCAGCAGTCCCCGACTAGCTAATCATGAGCAGTTCTTC
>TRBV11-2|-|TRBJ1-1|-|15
CASSPIRGGNTEAFF
TGTGCCAGCAGCCCGATTAGGGGAGGGAACACTGAAGCTTTCTTT
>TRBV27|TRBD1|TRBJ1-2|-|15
CASSLFQGVERGYTF
TGTGCCAGCAGTTTATTCCAGGGGGTAGAACGGGGCTACACCTTC
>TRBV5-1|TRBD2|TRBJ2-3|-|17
CASSLALAGGSTDTQYF
TGCGCCAGCAGCTTGGCCTTAGCGGGAGGTAGCACAGATACGCAGTATTTT
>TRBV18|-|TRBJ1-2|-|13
CASSPDRQFGYTF
TGTGCCAGCTCACCTGACAGGCAATTTGGCTACACCTTC
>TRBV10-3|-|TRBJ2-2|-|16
CAISETGYANTGELFF
TGTGCCATCAGTGAGACAGGGTACGCGAACACCGGGGAGCTGTTTTTT
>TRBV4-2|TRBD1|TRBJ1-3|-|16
CASSQDGTGAGNTIYF
TGTGCCAGCAGCCAAGATGGGACAGGGGCTGGAAACACCATATATTTT
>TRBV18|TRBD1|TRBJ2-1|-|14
CASSATGGYDEQFF
TGTGCCAGCTCAGCGACAGGGGGTTACGATGAGCAGTTCTTC
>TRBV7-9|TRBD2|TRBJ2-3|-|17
CASSQLTSGRAVDTQYF
TGTGCCAGCAGCCAATTGACTAGCGGGAGGGCCGTCGATACGCAGTATTTT
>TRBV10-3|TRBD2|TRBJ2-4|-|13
CAIGPRGGDIQYF
TGTGCCATCGGACCGCGGGGGGGTGACATTCAGTACTTC
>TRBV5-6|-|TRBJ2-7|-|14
CASTLVNREYEQYF
TGTGCCAGCACCCTTGTTAACAGGGAATACGAGCAGTACTTC
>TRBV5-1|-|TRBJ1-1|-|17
CASSPSGNPVVNTEAFF
TGCGCCAGCAGCCCTTCGGGGAACCCGGTCGTGAACACTGAAGCTTTCTTT
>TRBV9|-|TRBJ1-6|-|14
CASSTGSYNSPLHF
TGTGCCAGCAGTACAGGGTCCTATAATTCACCCCTCCACTTT
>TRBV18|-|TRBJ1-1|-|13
CASSPTRGNEAFF
TGTGCCAGCTCACCCACAAGGGGGAATGAAGCTTTCTTT
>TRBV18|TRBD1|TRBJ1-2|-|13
CASSPDRDYGYTF
TGTGCCAGCTCTCCGGACAGGGACTATGGCTACACCTTC
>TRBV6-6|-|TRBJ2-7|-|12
CASISRRREQYF
TGTGCCAGCATCAGTCGAAGGAGGGAGCAGTACTTC
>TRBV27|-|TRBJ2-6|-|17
CASSAQRERSGANVLTF
TGTGCCAGCAGTGCCCAACGAGAGAGATCTGGGGCCAACGTCCTGACTTTC
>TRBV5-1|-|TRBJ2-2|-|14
CASSLATNTGELFF
TGCGCCAGCAGCCTCGCTACGAACACCGGGGAGCTGTTTTTT
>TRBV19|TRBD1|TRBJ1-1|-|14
CASSTQGAGTEAFF
TGTGCCAGTAGTACCCAGGGGGCCGGTACTGAAGCTTTCTTT
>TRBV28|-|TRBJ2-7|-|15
CASSPRDRSSYEQYF
TGTGCCAGCAGCCCCCGAGACAGGTCCTCCTACGAGCAGTACTTC
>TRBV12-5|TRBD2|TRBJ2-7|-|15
CASGPGLAGSHEQYF
TGTGCTAGTGGTCCGGGACTAGCGGGCTCCCACGAGCAGTACTTC
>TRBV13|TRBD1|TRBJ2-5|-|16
CASSSTDRGSRETQYF
TGTGCCAGCAGCTCTACGGACAGGGGGTCGAGGGAGACCCAGTACTTC
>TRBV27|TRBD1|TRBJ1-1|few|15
CASSQTGGVNTEAFF
TGTGCCAGCAGTCAGACAGGGGGAGTGAACACTGAAGCTTTCTTT
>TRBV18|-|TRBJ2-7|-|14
CASSPSAGPYEQYF
TGTGCCAGCTCACCGAGCGCGGGTCCCTACGAGCAGTACTTC
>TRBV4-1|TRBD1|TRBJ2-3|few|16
CASSQIGQASTDTQYF
TGCGCCAGCAGCCAAATTGGACAGGCTAGCACAGATACGCAGTATTTT
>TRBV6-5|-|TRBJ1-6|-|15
CASSYSSQANSPLHF
TGTGCCAGCAGTTACTCTTCGCAGGCAAATTCACCCCTCCACTTT
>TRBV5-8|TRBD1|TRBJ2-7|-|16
CASSFDPTGGAQEQYF
TGTGCCAGCAGCTTCGACCCGACAGGGGGCGCGCAGGAGCAGTACTTC
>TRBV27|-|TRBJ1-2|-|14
CASSLRRGGYGYTF
TGTGCCAGCAGTTTACGGAGGGGAGGCTATGGCTACACCTTC
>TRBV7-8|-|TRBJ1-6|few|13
CASSPGGNSPLHF
TGTGCCAGCAGCCCCGGAGGGAATTCACCCCTCCACTTT
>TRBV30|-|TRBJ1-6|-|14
CAWSWGTNNSPLHF
TGTGCCTGGTCCTGGGGGACAAATAATTCACCCCTCCACTTT
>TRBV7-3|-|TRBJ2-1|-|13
CASSLGAFAEQFF
TGTGCCAGCAGCCTGGGGGCTTTCGCTGAGCAGTTCTTC
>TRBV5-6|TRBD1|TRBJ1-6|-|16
CASSAGTGAYNSPLHF
TGTGCCAGCAGCGCCGGGACAGGGGCCTATAATTCACCCCTCCACTTT
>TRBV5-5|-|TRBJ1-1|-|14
CASSLSIRVTEAFF
TGTGCCAGCAGCTTGTCCATCAGGGTAACTGAAGCTTTCTTT
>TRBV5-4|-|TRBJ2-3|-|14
CASSGGLARDTQYF
TGTGCCAGCAGCGGCGGACTGGCCAGGGATACGCAGTATTTT
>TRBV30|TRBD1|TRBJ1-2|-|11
CAWNGQGGYTF
TGTGCCTGGAATGGACAGGGAGGCTACACCTTC
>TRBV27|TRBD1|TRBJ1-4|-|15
CASSFGQGPNEKLFF
TGTGCCAGCAGTTTTGGACAGGGCCCTAATGAAAAACTGTTTTTT
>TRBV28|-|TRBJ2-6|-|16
CASSRVGGAGANVLTF
TGTGCCAGCAGCCGGGTGGGGGGAGCAGGGGCCAACGTCCTGACTTTC
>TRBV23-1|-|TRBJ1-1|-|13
CASSQFKRCEAFF
TGCGCCAGCAGTCAATTTAAACGGTGCGAAGCTTTCTTT
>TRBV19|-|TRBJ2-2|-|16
CASSPLGPGDSGELFF
TGTGCCAGTAGTCCTTTAGGGCCGGGGGATTCCGGGGAGCTGTTTTTT